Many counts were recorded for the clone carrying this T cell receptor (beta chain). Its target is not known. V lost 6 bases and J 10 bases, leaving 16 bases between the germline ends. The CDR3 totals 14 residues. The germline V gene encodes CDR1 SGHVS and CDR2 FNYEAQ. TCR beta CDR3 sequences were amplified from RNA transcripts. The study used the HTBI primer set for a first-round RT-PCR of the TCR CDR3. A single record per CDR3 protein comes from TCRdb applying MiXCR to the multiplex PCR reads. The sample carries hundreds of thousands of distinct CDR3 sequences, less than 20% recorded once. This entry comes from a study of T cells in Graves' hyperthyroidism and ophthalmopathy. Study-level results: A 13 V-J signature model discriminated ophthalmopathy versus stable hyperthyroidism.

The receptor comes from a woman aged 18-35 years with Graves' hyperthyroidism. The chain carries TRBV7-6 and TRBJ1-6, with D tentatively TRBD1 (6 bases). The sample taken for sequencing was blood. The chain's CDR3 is CASSPTGTGSPLHF. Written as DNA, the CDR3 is TGTGCCAGCAGTCCGACAGGCACCGGGTCACCCCTCCACTTT.